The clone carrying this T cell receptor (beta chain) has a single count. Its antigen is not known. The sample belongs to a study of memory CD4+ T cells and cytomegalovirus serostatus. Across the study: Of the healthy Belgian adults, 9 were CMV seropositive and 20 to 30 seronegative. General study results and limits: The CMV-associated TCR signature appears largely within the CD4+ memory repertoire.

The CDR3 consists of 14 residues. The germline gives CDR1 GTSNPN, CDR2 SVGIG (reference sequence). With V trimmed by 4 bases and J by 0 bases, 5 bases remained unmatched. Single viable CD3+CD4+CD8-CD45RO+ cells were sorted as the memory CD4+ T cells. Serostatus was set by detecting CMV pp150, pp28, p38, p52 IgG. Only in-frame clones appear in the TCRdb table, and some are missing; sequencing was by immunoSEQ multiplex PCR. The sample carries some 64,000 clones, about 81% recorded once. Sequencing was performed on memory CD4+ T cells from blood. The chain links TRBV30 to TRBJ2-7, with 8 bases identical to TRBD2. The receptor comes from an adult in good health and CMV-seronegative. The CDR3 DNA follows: TGTGCCTGGAACCGGGGGGGGAGCTCCTACGAGCAGTACTTC. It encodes CAWNRGGSSYEQYF.